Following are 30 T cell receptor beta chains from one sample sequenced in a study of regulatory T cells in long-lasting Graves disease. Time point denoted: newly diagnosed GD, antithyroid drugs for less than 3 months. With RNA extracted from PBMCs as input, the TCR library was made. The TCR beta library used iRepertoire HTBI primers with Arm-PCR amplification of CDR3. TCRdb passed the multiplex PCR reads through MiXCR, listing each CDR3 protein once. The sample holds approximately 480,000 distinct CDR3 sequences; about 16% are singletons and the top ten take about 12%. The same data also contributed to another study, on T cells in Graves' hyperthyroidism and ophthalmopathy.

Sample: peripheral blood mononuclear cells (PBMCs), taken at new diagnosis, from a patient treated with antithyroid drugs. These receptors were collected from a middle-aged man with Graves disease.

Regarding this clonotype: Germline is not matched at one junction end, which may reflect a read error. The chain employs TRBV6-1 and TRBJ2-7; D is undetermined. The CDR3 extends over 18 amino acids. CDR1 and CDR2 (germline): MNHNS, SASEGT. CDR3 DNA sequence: TGTGCCAGCAGTGAAGCGCTTCCCGACACCTTCTCTTCCTACGAGCAGCACTTC. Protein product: CASSEALPDTFSSYEQHF.

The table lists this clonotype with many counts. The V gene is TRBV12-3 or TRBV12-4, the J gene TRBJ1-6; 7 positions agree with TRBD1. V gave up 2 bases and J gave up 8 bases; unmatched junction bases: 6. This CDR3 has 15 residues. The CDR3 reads CASSLWDRDYSPLHF. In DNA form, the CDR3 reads TGTGCCAGCAGTTTATGGGACAGAGATTATTCACCCCTCCACTTT.

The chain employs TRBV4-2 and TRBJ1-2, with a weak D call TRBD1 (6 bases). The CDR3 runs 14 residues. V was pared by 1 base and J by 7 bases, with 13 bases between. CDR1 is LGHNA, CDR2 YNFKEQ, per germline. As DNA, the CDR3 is TGTGCCAGCAGCCAAGTTGACAGGAAGGGTGGCTACACCTTC. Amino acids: CASSQVDRKGGYTF.

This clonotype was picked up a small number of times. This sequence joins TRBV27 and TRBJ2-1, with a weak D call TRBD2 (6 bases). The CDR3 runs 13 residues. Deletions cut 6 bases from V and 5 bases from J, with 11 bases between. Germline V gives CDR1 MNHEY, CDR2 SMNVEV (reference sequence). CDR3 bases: TGTGCCAGCAGGCACGGGGGTGACAATGAGCAGTTCTTC. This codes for CASRHGGDNEQFF.

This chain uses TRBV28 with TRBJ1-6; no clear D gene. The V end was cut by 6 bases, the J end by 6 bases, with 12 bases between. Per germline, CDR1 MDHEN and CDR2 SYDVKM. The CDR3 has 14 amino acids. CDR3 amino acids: CASRPWGSNSPLHF. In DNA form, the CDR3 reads TGTGCCAGCAGACCTTGGGGTTCTAATTCACCCCTCCACTTT. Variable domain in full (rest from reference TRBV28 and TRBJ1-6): DVKVTQSSRYLVKRTGEKVFLECVQDMDHENMFWYRQDPGLGLRLIYFSYDVKMKEKGDIPEGYSVSREKKERFSLILESASTNQTSMYLCASRPWGSNSPLHFGNGTRLTVT.

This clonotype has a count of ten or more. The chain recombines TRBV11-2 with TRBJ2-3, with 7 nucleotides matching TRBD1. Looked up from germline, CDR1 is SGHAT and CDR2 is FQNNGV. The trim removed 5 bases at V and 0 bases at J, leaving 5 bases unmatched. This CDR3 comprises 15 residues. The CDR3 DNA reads TGTGCCAGCAGCGCCGGGACAGCCAGCACAGATACGCAGTATTTT. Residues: CASSAGTASTDTQYF.

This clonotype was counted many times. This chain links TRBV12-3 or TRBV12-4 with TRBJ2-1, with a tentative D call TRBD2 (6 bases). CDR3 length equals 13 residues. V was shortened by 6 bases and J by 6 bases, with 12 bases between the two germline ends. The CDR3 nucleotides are TGTGCCAGCAGCCCCAAGGAGGGCAATGAGCAGTTCTTC. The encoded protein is CASSPKEGNEQFF.

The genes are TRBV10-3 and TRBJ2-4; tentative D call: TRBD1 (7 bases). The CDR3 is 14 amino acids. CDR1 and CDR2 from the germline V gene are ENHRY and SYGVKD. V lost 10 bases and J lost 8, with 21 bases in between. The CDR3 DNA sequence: TGTGCCAGCAGGTCGAGACAGGGAGGACACATTCAGTACTTC. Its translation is CASRSRQGGHIQYF.

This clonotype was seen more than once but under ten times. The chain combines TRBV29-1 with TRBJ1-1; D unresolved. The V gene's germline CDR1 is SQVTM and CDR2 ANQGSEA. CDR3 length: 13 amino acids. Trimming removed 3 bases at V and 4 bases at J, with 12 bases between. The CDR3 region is CSVDGGSFTEAFF. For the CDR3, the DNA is TGCAGCGTTGATGGTGGCAGCTTCACTGAAGCTTTCTTT.

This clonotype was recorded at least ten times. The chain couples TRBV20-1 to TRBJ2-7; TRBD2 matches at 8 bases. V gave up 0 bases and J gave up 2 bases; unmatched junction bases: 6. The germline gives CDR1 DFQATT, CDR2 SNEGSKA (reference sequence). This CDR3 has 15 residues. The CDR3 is CSARDRAGRAYEQYF. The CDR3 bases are TGCAGTGCTAGAGATAGAGCCGGGAGGGCCTACGAGCAGTACTTC.

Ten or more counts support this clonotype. CDR3 DNA sequence: TGTGCCAGCAATACAGGGCACGGGGGTGCGGAGACCCAGTACTTC. Its protein is CASNTGHGGAETQYF. This chain links TRBV28 with TRBJ2-5, with D perhaps assigned TRBD1 or TRBD2 (6 bases each). Germline loops: CDR1 MDHEN, CDR2 SYDVKM. The ends were cut back, 7 bases at V and 5 bases at J, with 20 bases in the middle. The CDR3 consists of 15 residues.

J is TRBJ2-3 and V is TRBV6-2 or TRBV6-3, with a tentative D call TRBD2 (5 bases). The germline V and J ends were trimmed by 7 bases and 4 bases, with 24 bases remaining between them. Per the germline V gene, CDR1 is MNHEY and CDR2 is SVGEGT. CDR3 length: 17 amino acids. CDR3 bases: TGTGCCAGCAACGGGCTAGCCGGAAGAGAGACGGCAGATACGCAGTATTTT. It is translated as CASNGLAGRETADTQYF.

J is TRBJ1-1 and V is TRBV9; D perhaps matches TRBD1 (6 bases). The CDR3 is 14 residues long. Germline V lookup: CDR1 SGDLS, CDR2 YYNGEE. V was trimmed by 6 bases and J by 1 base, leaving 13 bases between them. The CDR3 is CASTAGGRNTEAFF. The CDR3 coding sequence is TGTGCCAGCACAGCGGGGGGGCGGAACACTGAAGCTTTCTTT.

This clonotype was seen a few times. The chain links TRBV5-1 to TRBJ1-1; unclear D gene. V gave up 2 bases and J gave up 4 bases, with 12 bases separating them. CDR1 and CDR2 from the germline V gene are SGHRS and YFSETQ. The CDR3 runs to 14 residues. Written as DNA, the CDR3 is TGCGCCAGCAGCTTAGAGGCTGGGTTCACTGAAGCTTTCTTT. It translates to CASSLEAGFTEAFF.

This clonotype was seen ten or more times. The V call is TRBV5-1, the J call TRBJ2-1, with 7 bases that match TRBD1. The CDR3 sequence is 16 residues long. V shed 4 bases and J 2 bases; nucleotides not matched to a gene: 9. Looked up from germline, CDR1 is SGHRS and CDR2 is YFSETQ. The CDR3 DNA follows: TGCGCCAGCAGCAGGGAAAGGACAGGAACCTACAATGAGCAGTTCTTC. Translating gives CASSRERTGTYNEQFF.

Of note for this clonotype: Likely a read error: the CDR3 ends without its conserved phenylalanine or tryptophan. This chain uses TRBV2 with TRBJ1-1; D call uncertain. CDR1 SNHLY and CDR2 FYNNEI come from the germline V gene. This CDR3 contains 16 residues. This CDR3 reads CASSEGDPGRNTEAFS. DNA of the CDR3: TGTGCCAGCAGTGAAGGAGACCCGGGCCGGAACACCGAAGCTTTCTCT.

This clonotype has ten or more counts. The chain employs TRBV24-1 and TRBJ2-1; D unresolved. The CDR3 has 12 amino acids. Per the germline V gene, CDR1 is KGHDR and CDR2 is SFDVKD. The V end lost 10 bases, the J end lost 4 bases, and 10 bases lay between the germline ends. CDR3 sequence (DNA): TGTGCCACTAGGAACTCGTACAATGAGCAGTTCTTC. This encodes CATRNSYNEQFF.

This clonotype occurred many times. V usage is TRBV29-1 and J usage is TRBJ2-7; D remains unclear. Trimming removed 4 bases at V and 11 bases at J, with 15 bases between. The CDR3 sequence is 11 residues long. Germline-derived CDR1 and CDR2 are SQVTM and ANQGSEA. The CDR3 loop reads CSVATSTIEYF. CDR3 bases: TGCAGCGTTGCTACCAGTACAATCGAGTACTTC.

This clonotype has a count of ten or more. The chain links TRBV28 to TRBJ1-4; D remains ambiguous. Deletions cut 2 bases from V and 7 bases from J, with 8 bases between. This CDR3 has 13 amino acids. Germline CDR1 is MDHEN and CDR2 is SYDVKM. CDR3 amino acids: CASSLLSGEKLFF. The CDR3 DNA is TGTGCCAGCAGTTTACTCTCCGGTGAAAAACTGTTTTTT.

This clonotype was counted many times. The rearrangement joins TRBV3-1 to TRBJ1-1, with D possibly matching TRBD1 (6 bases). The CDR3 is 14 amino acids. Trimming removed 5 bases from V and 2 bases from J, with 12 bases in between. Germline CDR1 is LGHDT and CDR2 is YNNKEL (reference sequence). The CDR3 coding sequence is TGTGCCAGCAGCTCTCAGACAGGAAACACTGAAGCTTTCTTT. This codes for CASSSQTGNTEAFF.

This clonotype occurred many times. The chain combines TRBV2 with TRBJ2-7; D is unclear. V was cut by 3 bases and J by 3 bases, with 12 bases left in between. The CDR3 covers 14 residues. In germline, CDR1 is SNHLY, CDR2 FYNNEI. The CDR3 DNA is TGTGCCAGCAGTGAGAAGGCGATGGGCTACGAGCAGTACTTC. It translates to CASSEKAMGYEQYF.

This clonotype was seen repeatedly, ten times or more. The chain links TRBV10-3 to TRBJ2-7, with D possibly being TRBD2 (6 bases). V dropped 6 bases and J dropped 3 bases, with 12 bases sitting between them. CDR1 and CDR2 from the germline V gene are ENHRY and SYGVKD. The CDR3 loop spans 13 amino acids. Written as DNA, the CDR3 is TGTGCCATCAGGGAGGGCCTCGGCTACGAGCAGTACTTC. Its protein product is CAIREGLGYEQYF.

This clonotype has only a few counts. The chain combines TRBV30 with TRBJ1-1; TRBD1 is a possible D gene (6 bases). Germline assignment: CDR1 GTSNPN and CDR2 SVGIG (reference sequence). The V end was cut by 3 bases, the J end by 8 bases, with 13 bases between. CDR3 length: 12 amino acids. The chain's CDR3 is CAWSHEGGEAFF. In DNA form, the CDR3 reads TGTGCCTGGAGCCACGAGGGGGGCGAAGCTTTCTTT.

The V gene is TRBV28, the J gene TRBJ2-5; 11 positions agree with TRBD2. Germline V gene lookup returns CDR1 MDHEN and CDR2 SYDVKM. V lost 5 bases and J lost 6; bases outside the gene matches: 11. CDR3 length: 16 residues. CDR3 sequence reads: CASSAPSSGRVKTQYF. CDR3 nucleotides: TGTGCCAGCAGTGCTCCTAGTAGCGGGAGGGTCAAGACCCAGTACTTC.

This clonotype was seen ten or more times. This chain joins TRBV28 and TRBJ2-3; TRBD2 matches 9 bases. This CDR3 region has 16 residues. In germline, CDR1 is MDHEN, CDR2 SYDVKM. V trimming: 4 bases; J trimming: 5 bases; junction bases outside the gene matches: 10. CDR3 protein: CASSSQAGGSVDTQYF. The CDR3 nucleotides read TGTGCCAGCAGTTCCCAAGCGGGAGGATCGGTAGATACGCAGTATTTT. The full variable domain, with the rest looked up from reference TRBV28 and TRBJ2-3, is DVKVTQSSRYLVKRTGEKVFLECVQDMDHENMFWYRQDPGLGLRLIYFSYDVKMKEKGDIPEGYSVSREKKERFSLILESASTNQTSMYLCASSSQAGGSVDTQYFGPGTRLTVL.

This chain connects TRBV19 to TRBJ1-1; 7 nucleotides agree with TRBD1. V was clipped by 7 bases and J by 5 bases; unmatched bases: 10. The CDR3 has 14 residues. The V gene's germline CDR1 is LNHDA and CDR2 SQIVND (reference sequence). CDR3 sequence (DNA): TGTGCCAGTAATCGACAGGGCGATAGGACTGAAGCTTTCTTT. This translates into CASNRQGDRTEAFF.

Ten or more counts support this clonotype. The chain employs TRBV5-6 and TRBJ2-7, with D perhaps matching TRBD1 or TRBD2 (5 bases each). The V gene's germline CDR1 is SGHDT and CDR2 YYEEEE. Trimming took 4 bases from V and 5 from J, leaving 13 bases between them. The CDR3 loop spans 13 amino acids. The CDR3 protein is CASSPVGVHEQYF. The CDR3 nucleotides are TGTGCCAGCAGCCCCGTGGGGGTACACGAGCAGTACTTC. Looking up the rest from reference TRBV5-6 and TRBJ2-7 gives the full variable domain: DAGVTQSPTHLIKTRGQQVTLRCSPKSGHDTVSWYQQALGQGPQFIFQYYEEEERQRGNFPDRFSGHQFPNYSSELNVNALLLGDSALYLCASSPVGVHEQYFGPGTRLTVT.

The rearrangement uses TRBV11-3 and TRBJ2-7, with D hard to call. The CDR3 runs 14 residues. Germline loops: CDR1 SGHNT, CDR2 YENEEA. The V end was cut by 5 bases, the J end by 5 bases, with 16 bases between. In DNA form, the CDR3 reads TGTGCCAGCAGCGTAGGATCTAGTTCTCACGAGCAGTACTTC. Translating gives CASSVGSSSHEQYF.

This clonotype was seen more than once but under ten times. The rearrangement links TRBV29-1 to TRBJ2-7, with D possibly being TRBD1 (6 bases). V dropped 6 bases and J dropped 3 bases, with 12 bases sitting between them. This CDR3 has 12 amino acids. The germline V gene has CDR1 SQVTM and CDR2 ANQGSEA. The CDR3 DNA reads TGCAGCGTCCCCGGACAGCACTACGAGCAGTACTTC. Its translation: CSVPGQHYEQYF.

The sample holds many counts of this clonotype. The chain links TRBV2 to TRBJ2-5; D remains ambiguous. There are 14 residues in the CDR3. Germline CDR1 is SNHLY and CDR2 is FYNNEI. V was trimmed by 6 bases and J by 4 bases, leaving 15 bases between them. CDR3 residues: CASREAAARETQYF. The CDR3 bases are TGTGCCAGCAGAGAGGCGGCAGCGAGAGAGACCCAGTACTTC.